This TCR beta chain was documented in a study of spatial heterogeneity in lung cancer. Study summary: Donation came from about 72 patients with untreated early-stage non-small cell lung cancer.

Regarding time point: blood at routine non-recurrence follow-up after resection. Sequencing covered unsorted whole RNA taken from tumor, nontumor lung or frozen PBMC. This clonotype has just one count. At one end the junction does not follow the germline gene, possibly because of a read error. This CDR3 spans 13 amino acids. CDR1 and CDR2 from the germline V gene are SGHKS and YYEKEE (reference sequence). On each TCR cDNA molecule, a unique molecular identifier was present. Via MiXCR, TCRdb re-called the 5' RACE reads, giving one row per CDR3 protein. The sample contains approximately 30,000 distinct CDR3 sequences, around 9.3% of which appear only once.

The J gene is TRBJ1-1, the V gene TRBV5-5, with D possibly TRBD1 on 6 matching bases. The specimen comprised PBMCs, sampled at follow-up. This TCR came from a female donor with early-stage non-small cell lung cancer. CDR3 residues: CASSINRDTEAFF. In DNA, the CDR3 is TGTGCCAGCAGCATCAACCGGGACACAGAAGCTTTCTTT.